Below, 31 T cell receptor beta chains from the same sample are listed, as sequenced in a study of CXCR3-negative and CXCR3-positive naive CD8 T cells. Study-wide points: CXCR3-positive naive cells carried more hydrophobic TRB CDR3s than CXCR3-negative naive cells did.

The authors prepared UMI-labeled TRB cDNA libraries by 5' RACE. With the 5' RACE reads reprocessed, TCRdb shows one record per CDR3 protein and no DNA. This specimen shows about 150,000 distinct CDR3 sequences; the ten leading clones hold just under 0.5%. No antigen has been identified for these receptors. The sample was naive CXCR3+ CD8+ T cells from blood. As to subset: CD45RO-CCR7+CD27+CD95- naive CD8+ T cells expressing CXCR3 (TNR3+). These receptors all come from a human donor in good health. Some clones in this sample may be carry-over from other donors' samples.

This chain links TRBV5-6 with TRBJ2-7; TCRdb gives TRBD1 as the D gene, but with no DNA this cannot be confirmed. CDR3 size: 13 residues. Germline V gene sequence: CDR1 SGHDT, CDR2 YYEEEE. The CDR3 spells CASRTGNSYEQYF.

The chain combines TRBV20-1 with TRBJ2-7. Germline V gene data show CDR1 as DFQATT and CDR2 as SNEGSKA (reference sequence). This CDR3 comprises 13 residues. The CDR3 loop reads CSAREWNPYEQYF.

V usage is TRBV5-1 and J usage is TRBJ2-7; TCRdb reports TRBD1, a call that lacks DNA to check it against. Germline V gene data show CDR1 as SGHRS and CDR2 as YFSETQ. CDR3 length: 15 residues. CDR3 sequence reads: CASSLEVGIFREQYF.

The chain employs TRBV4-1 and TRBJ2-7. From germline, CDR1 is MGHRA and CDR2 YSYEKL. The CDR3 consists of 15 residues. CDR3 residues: CASSQGFALLYEQYF.

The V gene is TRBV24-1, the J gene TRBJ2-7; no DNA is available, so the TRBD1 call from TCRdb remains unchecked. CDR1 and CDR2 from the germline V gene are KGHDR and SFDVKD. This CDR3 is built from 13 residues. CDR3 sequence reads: CATSGRGQYEQYF.

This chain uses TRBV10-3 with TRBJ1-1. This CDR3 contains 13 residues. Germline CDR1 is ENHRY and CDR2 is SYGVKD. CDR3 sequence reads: CATQLGVTTEAFF.

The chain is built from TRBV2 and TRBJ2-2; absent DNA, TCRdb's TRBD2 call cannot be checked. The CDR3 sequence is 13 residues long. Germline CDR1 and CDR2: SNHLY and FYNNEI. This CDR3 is CASGRDTTGELFF.

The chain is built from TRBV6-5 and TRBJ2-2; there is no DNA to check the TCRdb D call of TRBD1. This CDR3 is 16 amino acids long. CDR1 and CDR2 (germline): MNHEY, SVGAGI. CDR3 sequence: CASSTGTRFNTGELFF.

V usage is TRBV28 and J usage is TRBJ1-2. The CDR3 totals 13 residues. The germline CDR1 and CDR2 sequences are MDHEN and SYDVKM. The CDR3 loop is CASSLVWGGGYTF.

This CDR3 reads CASSALAGDPNTGELFF. The J gene is TRBJ2-2, the V gene TRBV14; TCRdb reports TRBD2, a call that lacks DNA to check it against. The CDR3 consists of 17 residues. Germline V gene lookup returns CDR1 SGHDN and CDR2 FVKESK.

The CDR3 here is CSVIGEMGQGDEQYF. The chain joins TRBV29-1 to TRBJ2-7; TCRdb designates TRBD1, a call that cannot be tested without DNA. The CDR3 loop spans 15 amino acids. In germline, CDR1 is SQVTM, CDR2 ANQGSEA.

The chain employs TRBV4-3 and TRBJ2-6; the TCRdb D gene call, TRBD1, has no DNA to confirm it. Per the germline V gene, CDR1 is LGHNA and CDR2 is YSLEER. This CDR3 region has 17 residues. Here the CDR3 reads CASSSGQSVSGANVLTF.

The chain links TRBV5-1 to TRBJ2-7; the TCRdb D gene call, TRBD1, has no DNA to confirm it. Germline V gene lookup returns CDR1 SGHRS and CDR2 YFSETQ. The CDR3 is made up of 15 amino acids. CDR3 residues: CASSLSPGQTYEQYF.

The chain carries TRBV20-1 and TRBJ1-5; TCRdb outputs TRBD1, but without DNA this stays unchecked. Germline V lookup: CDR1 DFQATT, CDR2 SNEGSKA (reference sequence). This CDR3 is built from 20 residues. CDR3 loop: CSARTLAHVAGIDSNQPQHF.

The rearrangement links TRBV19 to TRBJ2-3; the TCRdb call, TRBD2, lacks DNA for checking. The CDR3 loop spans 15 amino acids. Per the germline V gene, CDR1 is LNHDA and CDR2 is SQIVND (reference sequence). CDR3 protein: CASSPSGRSTDTQYF.

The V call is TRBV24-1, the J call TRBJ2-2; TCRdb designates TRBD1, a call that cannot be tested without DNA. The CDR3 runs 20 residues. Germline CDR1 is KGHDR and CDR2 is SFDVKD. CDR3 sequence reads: CATSDSTFRWTGENTGELFF.

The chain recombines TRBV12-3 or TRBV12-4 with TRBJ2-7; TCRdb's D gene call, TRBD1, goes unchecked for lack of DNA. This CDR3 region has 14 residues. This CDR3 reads CASSEGQVEREQYF.

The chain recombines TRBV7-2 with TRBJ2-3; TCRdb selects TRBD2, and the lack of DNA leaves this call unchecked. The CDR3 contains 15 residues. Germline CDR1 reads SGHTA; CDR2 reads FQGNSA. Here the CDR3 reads CASSSLAGATDTQYF. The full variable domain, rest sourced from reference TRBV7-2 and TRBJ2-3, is GAGVSQSPSNKVTEKGKDVELRCDPISGHTALYWYRQSLGQGLEFLIYFQGNSAPDKSGLPSDRFSAERTGGSVSTLTIQRTQQEDSAVYLCASSSLAGATDTQYFGPGTRLTVL.

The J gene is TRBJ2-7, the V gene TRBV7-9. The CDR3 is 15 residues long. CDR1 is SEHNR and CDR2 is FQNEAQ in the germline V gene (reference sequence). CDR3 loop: CASSLSTSASYEQYF. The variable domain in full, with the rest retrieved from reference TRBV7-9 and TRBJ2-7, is DTGVSQNPRHKITKRGQNVTFRCDPISEHNRLYWYRQTLGQGPEFLTYFQNEAQLEKSRLLSDRFSAERPKGSFSTLEIQRTEQGDSAMYLCASSLSTSASYEQYFGPGTRLTVT.

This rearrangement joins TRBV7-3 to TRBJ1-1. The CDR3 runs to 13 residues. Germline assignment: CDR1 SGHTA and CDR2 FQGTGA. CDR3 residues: CASSPNVNTEAFF.

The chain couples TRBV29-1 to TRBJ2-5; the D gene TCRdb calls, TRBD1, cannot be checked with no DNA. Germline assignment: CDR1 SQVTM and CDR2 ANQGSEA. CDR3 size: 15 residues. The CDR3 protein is CSVVPPGPNQETQYF.

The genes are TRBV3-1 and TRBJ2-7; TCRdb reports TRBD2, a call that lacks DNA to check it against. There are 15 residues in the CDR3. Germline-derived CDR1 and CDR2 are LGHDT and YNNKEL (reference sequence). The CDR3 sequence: CASSLLMSGQYEQYF.

CDR3 region: CASLAPVQWTQYF. The rearrangement uses TRBV28 and TRBJ2-3; with no DNA, the TCRdb D assignment of TRBD1 cannot be verified. The CDR3 spans 13 residues. The germline V gene encodes CDR1 MDHEN and CDR2 SYDVKM.

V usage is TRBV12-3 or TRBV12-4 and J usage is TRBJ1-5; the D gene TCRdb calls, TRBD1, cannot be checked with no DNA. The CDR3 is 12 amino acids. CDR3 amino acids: CATGEVNQPQHF.

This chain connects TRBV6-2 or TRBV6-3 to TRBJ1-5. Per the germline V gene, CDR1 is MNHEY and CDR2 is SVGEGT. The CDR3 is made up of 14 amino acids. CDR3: CASSYGGLLQPQHF.

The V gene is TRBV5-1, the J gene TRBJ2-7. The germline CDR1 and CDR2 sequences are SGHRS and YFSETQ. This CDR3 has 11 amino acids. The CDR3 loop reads CASRYSHEQYF.

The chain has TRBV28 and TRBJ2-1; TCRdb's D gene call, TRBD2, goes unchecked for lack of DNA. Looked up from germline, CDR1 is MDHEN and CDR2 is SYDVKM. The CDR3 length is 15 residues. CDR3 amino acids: CASSPPESHSNEQFF. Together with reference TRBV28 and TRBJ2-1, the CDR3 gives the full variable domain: DVKVTQSSRYLVKRTGEKVFLECVQDMDHENMFWYRQDPGLGLRLIYFSYDVKMKEKGDIPEGYSVSREKKERFSLILESASTNQTSMYLCASSPPESHSNEQFFGPGTRLTVL.

The chain's CDR3 is CASGVLEEAFF. The chain has TRBV25-1 and TRBJ1-1. Germline V CDR1 and CDR2: MGHDK, SYGVNS. CDR3 length equals 11 residues.

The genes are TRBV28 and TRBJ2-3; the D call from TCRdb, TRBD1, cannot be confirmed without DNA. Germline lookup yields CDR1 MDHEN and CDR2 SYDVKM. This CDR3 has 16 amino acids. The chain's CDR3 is CASSLSQWTSTDTQYF.

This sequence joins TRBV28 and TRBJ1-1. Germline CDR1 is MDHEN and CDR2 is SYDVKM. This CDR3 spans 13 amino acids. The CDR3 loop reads CASTMKGGTEAFF. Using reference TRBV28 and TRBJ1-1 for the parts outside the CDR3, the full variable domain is DVKVTQSSRYLVKRTGEKVFLECVQDMDHENMFWYRQDPGLGLRLIYFSYDVKMKEKGDIPEGYSVSREKKERFSLILESASTNQTSMYLCASTMKGGTEAFFGQGTRLTVV.

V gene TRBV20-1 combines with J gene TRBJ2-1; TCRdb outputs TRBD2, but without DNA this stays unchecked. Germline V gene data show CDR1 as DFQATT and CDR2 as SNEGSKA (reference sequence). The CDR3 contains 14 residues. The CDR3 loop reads CSARQGGGYNEQFF.